Shown below are 3 T cell receptor beta chains from a single sample sequenced in a study of T cell responses to AZD1222 COVID-19 vaccine. Method: immunoSEQ multiplex PCR; TCRdb's copy keeps in-frame clones and lacks some. The sample lists 150,000 to 200,000 clones; more than 70% were seen once. The sequenced sample was peripheral blood, obtained 28 days after the second AZD1222 dose. The receptor source for this set is an adult who received the AZD1222 COVID-19 vaccine.

J is TRBJ2-3 and V is TRBV6-5, with D perhaps matching TRBD2 (6 bases). Germline V gene sequence: CDR1 MNHEY, CDR2 SVGAGI. The CDR3 extends over 15 amino acids. Trimming shortened V by 6 bases and J by 3 bases, and 16 bases separated the two germline ends. CDR3 sequence reads: CASRSGGISTDTQYF. CDR3 bases: TGTGCCAGCAGATCCGGCGGGATTTCGACAGATACGCAGTATTTT.

The chain has TRBV19 and TRBJ2-7; D possibly corresponds to TRBD2 (7 bases). The CDR3 has 13 amino acids. Between the trimmed V and J ends, which lost 5 bases and 7 bases, there was a span of 15 bases. Germline V gene lookup returns CDR1 LNHDA and CDR2 SQIVND (reference sequence). The CDR3 nucleotides read TGTGCCAGTAGTGCTGCGGGAGACAGGGAGCAGTACTTC. It yields the protein CASSAAGDREQYF.

The chain uses TRBV7-9 and TRBJ2-3; D call uncertain. CDR1 is SEHNR and CDR2 is FQNEAQ in the germline V gene (reference sequence). The CDR3 runs 18 residues. The V end was cut by 2 bases, the J end by 2 bases, with 20 bases between. The CDR3 spells CASSLSSVPLINTDTQYF. The CDR3 DNA sequence: TGTGCCAGCAGCTTATCAAGCGTCCCCCTAATCAACACAGATACGCAGTATTTT.